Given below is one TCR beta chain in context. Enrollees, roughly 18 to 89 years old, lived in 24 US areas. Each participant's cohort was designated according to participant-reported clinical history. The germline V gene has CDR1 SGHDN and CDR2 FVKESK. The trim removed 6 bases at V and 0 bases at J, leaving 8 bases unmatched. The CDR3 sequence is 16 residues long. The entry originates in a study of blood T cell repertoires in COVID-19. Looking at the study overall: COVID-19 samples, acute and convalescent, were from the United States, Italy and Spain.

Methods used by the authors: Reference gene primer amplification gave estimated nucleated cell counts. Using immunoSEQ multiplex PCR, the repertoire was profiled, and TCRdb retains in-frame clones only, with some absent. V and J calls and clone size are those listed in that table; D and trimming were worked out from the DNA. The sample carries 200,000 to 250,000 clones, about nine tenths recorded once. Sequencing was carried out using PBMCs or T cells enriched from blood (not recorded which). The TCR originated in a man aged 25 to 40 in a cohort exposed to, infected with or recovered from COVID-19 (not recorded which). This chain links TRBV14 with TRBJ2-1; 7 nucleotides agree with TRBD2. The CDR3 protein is CASSAWGGSSYNEQFF. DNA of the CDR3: TGTGCCAGCAGTGCATGGGGCGGGAGCTCCTACAATGAGCAGTTCTTC.